Shown below are 16 T cell receptor beta chains from a single sample sequenced in a study of blood T cell repertoires in COVID-19. Some clones are missing from TCRdb's copy, which holds only in-frame ones; the method was immunoSEQ multiplex PCR. The sample records about 250,000 clones, roughly 90% being singletons. What was sequenced was PBMCs or T cells enriched from blood (not recorded which). All receptors come from a woman younger than 45 with acute COVID-19.

The chain links TRBV19 to TRBJ1-2; the D gene is possibly TRBD1 (5 bases). The CDR3 totals 15 residues. V was pared by 9 bases and J by 10 bases, with 27 bases between. The germline V gene encodes CDR1 LNHDA and CDR2 SQIVND (reference sequence). CDR3 region: CASRGGAGPALPYTF. In DNA form, the CDR3 reads TGTGCCAGCCGGGGAGGGGCAGGACCCGCCCTCCCCTACACCTTC.

To note about this clone: A read error may account for a junction end that differs from germline. V gene TRBV12-3 or TRBV12-4 combines with J gene TRBJ2-5; the D is unclear. The CDR3 covers 13 residues. CDR3 bases: TGTGCCAGCAGCCATAACCCAAGACAAGCCCCTCACTTC. Protein: CASSHNPRQAPHF.

Here the CDR3 reads CASSQEVAGGQETQYF. As DNA, the CDR3 is TGTGCCAGCAGCCAAGAGGTAGCGGGGGGGCAAGAGACCCAGTACTTC. The rearrangement joins TRBV3-1 (or the pseudogene TRBV3-2) to TRBJ2-5; 11 bases agree with TRBD2. The V and J ends lost 0 bases and 2 bases, in that order; junction bases with no gene match: 2. The germline V gene encodes CDR1 LGHDT and CDR2 YNNKEL (reference sequence). There are 16 residues in the CDR3.

The V and J genes are TRBV5-1 and TRBJ1-1; the match to TRBD1 covers 9 bases. This CDR3 is built from 14 residues. Germline CDR1 is SGHRS and CDR2 is YFSETQ. V lost 4 bases, J lost 5 bases, and 6 bases stayed unmatched. CDR3 residues: CASSVQGARTEAFF. For the CDR3, the DNA is TGCGCCAGCAGCGTACAGGGGGCGCGGACTGAAGCTTTCTTT.

The rearrangement links TRBV9 to TRBJ1-2; D unclear. This CDR3 has 14 residues. The germline CDR1 and CDR2 sequences are SGDLS and YYNGEE. The V end was cut by 0 bases, the J end by 4 bases, with 10 bases between. The CDR3 protein is CASSVAEGGYGYTF. The CDR3 DNA reads TGTGCCAGCAGCGTAGCTGAGGGAGGCTATGGCTACACCTTC.

CDR3 DNA: TGTGCCAGTAGTAGCGGGAGGGTTTACAATGAGCAGTTCTTC. Translation: CASSSGRVYNEQFF. The V gene is TRBV19, the J gene TRBJ2-1; 9 bases agree with TRBD2. CDR1 is LNHDA, CDR2 SQIVND, per germline (reference sequence). The CDR3 consists of 14 residues. Trimming removed 4 bases from V and 4 bases from J; junction bases left unmatched: 2.

This chain uses TRBV2 with TRBJ1-6, with D possibly TRBD1 on 6 matching bases. Trimming shortened V by 5 bases and J by 6 bases, and 14 bases separated the two germline ends. This CDR3 has 15 amino acids. Germline V gene data show CDR1 as SNHLY and CDR2 as FYNNEI. Here the CDR3 DNA reads TGTGCCAGCAGTAGAACAGGGCCACGTAATTCACCCCTCCACTTT. It specifies CASSRTGPRNSPLHF. The entire variable domain, with the rest obtained from reference TRBV2 and TRBJ1-6, is as follows: EPEVTQTPSHQVTQMGQEVILRCVPISNHLYFYWYRQILGQKVEFLVSFYNNEISEKSEIFDDQFSVERPDGSNFTLKIRSTKLEDSAMYFCASSRTGPRNSPLHFGNGTRLTVT.

This chain joins TRBV12-3 or TRBV12-4 and TRBJ1-1; the D gene is possibly TRBD1 (6 bases). With 2 bases removed from V and 8 bases from J, the gap between germline ends came to 9 bases. The length of the CDR3 is 12 residues. The CDR3 coding sequence is TGTGCCAGCAGTTTATGGACAGACGAAGCTTTCTTT. It translates to CASSLWTDEAFF.

The V gene is TRBV6-2 or TRBV6-3, the J gene TRBJ1-2; D might be TRBD1 (5 bases). The CDR3 spans 16 residues. V lost 5 bases and J lost 4, with 20 bases in between. Germline V CDR1 and CDR2: MNHEY, SVGEGT. The CDR3 bases are TGTGCCAGCAGTCCCATCACTGCGGGACGGATCTATGGCTACACCTTC. This sequence encodes CASSPITAGRIYGYTF.

This chain links TRBV14 with TRBJ1-1; possibly TRBD1 for D (5 bases). The CDR3 contains 16 residues. Germline-derived CDR1 and CDR2 are SGHDN and FVKESK. Trimming removed 5 bases at V and 3 bases at J, with 19 bases between. The CDR3 DNA follows: TGTGCCAGCAGCAGACGTCCAGGGCGGGGGGACACTGAAGCTTTCTTT. Its translation: CASSRRPGRGDTEAFF.

This sequence joins TRBV27 and TRBJ2-1; perhaps TRBD1 as D (5 bases). CDR1 is MNHEY and CDR2 is SMNVEV in the germline V gene (reference sequence). CDR3 length equals 13 residues. V lost 1 base, J lost 9 bases, and 10 bases lay in between. CDR3 sequence (DNA): TGTGCCAGCAGTTTATTCCAAAGGGGTGAGCAGTTCTTC. Protein product: CASSLFQRGEQFF.

The chain joins TRBV4-1 to TRBJ2-1; 8 nucleotides agree with TRBD1. The CDR3 runs to 15 residues. Germline trimming cut 2 bases from V and 10 bases from J; bases unmatched to any gene: 10. CDR1 is MGHRA and CDR2 is YSYEKL in the germline V gene. As DNA, the CDR3 is TGCGCCAGCAGCCAACCCCCCCTCAGGGGGCTCGAGCAGTTCTTC. It codes for CASSQPPLRGLEQFF.

CDR3 amino acids: CASSQESGREPQHF. Written as DNA, the CDR3 is TGCGCCAGCAGCCAAGAGTCAGGGAGGGAGCCCCAGCATTTT. This chain uses TRBV4-1 with TRBJ1-5; possibly TRBD1 for D (5 bases). Trimming removed 0 bases from V and 8 bases from J, with 11 bases in between. Germline assignment: CDR1 MGHRA and CDR2 YSYEKL. The CDR3 runs to 14 residues.

CDR3 in amino acids: CASRTDVYSNQPQHF. For the CDR3, the DNA is TGTGCCAGCAGGACAGATGTATATAGCAATCAGCCCCAGCATTTT. V usage is TRBV6-6 and J usage is TRBJ1-5, with D maybe TRBD1 (5 bases). This CDR3 is 15 amino acids long. Germline V lookup: CDR1 MNHNY, CDR2 SVGAGI (reference sequence). Trimming took 6 bases from V and 0 from J, leaving 12 bases between them.

The chain recombines TRBV7-3 with TRBJ2-6, with 8 bases fitting TRBD1. CDR3 length equals 15 residues. V was pared by 5 bases and J by 2 bases, with 2 bases of the junction left unmatched. The germline V gene has CDR1 SGHTA and CDR2 FQGTGA. CDR3 in amino acids: CASSIQGAGANVLTF. In DNA form, the CDR3 reads TGTGCCAGCAGCATACAGGGGGCTGGGGCCAACGTCCTGACTTTC.

This chain uses TRBV18 with TRBJ1-4, with TRBD1 matching over 8 bases. Per germline, CDR1 KGHSH and CDR2 LQKENI. The CDR3 length is 15 residues. V was clipped by 3 bases and J by 4 bases; unmatched bases: 4. The CDR3 spells CASSPMDRVNEKLFF. DNA for the CDR3: TGTGCCAGCTCACCTATGGACAGGGTTAATGAAAAACTGTTTTTT.